This T cell receptor beta chain was identified during a study of a mutant IDH1 vaccine in newly diagnosed glioma (dated by TCRdb to the early 2020s). Study-wide context: Vaccination began 4-6 weeks after radiotherapy alone, or alongside temozolomide cycles in the chemotherapy-containing groups. Of the approximately 29 treated patients, approximately 60% were male and about 40% were female, and a mean age of roughly 40 years was recorded. Prior to enrollment, patients had been given standard therapy consisting of radiotherapy alone, temozolomide alone, or radiochemotherapy with temozolomide, with the combination given to most patients. Visit V12 was the week-35 safety follow-up and visit V13 was the week-47 end of study. Peripheral blood was collected at six visits: V03 (baseline), V05, V07, V10, V12 and V13. Longitudinal TCRB deep sequencing was done for 25 to 30 treated patients, wherever samples were available for exploratory analyses.

The time point label, as the study defines it: week 47, end of study. Every vaccine dose consisted of 300 ug of a 20-mer mutant IDH1 peptide in Montanide, administered subcutaneously together with topical imiquimod. Patients received eight vaccinations in weeks 1, 3, 5, 7, 11, 15, 19 and 23, corresponding to visits V03 through V10. All donors had newly diagnosed IDH1-mutant astrocytomas of WHO grade 3 or 4 that showed loss of nuclear ATRX. The samples were drawn from NOA16, a multicentre, single-arm, open-label phase I trial in Germany that tested a mutant IDH1 peptide vaccine in humans for the first time. Genomic DNA for TCRB sequencing was extracted from EDTA blood using the DNeasy Blood and Tissue Kit. The library relied on the immunoSEQ multiplex PCR assay. Rearranged TCR beta chain sequences were amplified with the hsTCRB Kit following the manufacturer's protocol. Sequencing of TCRB libraries was carried out on an Illumina MiSeq. In the authors' own workflow: The proprietary platform of the kit vendor was used for demultiplexing, trimming and gene mapping. What TCRdb holds here is the immuneACCESS table cut down to in-frame rearrangements. Part of the clones is not present; checked against another copy, under half of the missing clones reflect an unresolved V gene, and the others are unexplained. V, J and clone size were drawn from that table, and D and trimming were deduced from the DNA. Recorded for this sample are just over 60,000 clones; 83% of them occurred a single time. The top ten clonotypes cover 3.8% of the sample.

General findings and caveats noted by the study authors: Across multiple MHC alleles, vaccine-induced immune responses were seen in 90% to 95% of patients. Selection of PBMC samples for TCRB deep sequencing was based on availability. The authors noted that analyses of patient blood samples could not be reproduced because of sample limitations. Changes in the top peripheral T cell clonotypes picked up by TCRB sequencing did not appear to be linked to pseudoprogression.

V and J are truncated by 2 bases and 7 bases respectively, leaving an intervening sequence of 11 bases. The germline V gene encodes CDR1 SGHAT and CDR2 FQNNGV. The CDR3 starts with the cysteine, ends with the phenylalanine, and has 13 residues. The sequence is cut down to CDR3 DNA, 39 bases in frame from base 1. As regards this clone: Its binding antigen is unknown. Per-base qualities were not stored, and no clone one base away is much larger.

This sequence was found in a man younger than 45 with glioma. The chain is encoded by TRBV11-2 joined to TRBJ1-2; a weak D assignment points to TRBD1 (5 bases agree). The sample was PBMCs, taken from a glioma patient whose treatment included an IDH1 peptide vaccine. The nucleotide sequence is given as TGTGCCAGCAGCTTACAGCGGAGGGGTGGCTACACCTTC. It encodes CASSLQRRGGYTF. Reference TRBV11-2 and TRBJ1-2 proteins supply the regions before and after the CDR3; the full variable domain is: EAGVAQSPRYKIIEKRQSVAFWCNPISGHATLYWYQQILGQGPKLLIQFQNNGVVDDSQLPKDRFSAERLKGVDSTLKIQPAKLEDSAVYLCASSLQRRGGYTFGSGTRLTVV.